This T cell receptor (beta chain) was identified in a study of Ad26.COV2.S vaccination and SARS-CoV-2 variants. Turning to the study itself: The vaccine Ad26.COV2.S was put into the muscle once, or twice with 56 days between.

Some clones are missing from TCRdb's copy, which holds only in-frame ones; the method was immunoSEQ multiplex PCR. The repertoire consists of about half a million clones, with 89% occurring once and the leading ten covering 1.5% to 2%. The V end lost 5 bases, the J end lost 4 bases, and 12 bases lay between the germline ends. The germline V gene has CDR1 GTSNPN and CDR2 SVGIG (reference sequence). This CDR3 has 14 amino acids. Treatment indicated: 15 to 20 received Ad26.COV2.S at low or high dose, single or two shots; roughly five received placebo; per-sample allocation not given. After the first vaccine or placebo injection, samples were drawn on day 63. Its platform was an Ad26 vector, and its expressed antigen was Wuhan-strain SARS-CoV-2 spike.

Sequenced material: peripheral blood, taken in a trial of Ad26.COV2.S vaccine versus placebo. The chain carries TRBV30 and TRBJ1-6; D call uncertain. The receptor's source is a person between 18 and 59 years old who received the Ad26.COV2.S COVID-19 vaccine or a placebo. The chain's CDR3 is CAWVEGTYNSPLHF. In DNA, the CDR3 is TGTGCCTGGGTTGAGGGAACGTATAATTCACCCCTCCACTTT.